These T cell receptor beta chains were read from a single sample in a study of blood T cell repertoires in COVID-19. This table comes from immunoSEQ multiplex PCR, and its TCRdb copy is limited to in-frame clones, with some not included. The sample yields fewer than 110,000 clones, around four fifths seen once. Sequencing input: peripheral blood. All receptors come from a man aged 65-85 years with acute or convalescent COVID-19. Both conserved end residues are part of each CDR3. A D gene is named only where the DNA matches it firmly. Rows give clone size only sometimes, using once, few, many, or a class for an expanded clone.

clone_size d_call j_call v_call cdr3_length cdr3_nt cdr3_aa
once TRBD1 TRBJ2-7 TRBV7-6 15 TGTGCCAGCAGCCCGGGGACAGGAGGTACCGTCGAGCAGTACTTC CASSPGTGGTVEQYF
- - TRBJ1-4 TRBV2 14 TGTGCCAGCGGGAGGACAAGCAGCCAAGACAAACTGTTTTTT CASGRTSSQDKLFF
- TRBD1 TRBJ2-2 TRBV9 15 TGTGCCAGCAGCGTAGGACAGGGGAACACCGGGGAGCTGTTTTTT CASSVGQGNTGELFF
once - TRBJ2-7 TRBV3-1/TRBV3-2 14 TGTGCCAGCAGCCAAGGGCAGGGGGGAAACGAGCAGTACTTC CASSQGQGGNEQYF
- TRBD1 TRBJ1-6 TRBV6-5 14 TGTGCCAGCTCAAGGACAGGGATTAATTCACCCCTCCACTTT CASSRTGINSPLHF
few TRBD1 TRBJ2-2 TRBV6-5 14 TGTGCCAGCATGCGGACAGGGGGCATCGGGGAGCTGTTTTTT CASMRTGGIGELFF
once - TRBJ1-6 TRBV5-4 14 TGTGCCAGCAGCTCCCGGGATTCGGATTCACCCCTCCACTTT CASSSRDSDSPLHF
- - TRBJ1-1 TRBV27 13 TGTGCCAGCAGTGCTATTGGGGAGGCGGAAGCTTTCTTT CASSAIGEAEAFF
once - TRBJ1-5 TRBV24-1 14 TGTGCCACCAGTGAGGGGCGGAGCAATCAGCCCCAGCATTTT CATSEGRSNQPQHF
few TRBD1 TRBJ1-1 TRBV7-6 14 TGTGCCAGCAGCTCGAATACAGGGGACACTGAAGCTTTCTTT CASSSNTGDTEAFF
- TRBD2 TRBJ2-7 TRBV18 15 TGTGCCAGCTCACCAACTAGCGGGGGCCTCTACGAGCAGTACTTC CASSPTSGGLYEQYF
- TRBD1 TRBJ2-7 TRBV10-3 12 TGTGCCATCAGTACAGGGGGGAACGAGCAGTACTTC CAISTGGNEQYF
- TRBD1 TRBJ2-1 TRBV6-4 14 TGTGCCAGCAGTGACGGGCAGGGGGACAATGAGCAGTTCTTC CASSDGQGDNEQFF
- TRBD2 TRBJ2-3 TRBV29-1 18 TGCAGCGTTGTGGGGTGGACTAGCGGGGGCTTCTCTCCAGATACGCAGTATTTT CSVVGWTSGGFSPDTQYF
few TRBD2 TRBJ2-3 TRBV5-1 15 TGCGCCAGCAGCTTCGAGGGCGGGGGATCAGATACGCAGTATTTT CASSFEGGGSDTQYF
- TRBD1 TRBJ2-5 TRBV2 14 TGTGCCAGCAATGTTGGGACAGGGGAAGAGACCCAGTACTTC CASNVGTGEETQYF
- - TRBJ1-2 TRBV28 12 TGTGCCAGCAGTTTTTCGACAGATGGCTACACCTTC CASSFSTDGYTF
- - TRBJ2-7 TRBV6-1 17 TGTGCCAGCAGTGCCGCAACCTCTTTGTGGCAAGACTACGAGCAGTACTTC CASSAATSLWQDYEQYF